This T cell receptor (beta chain) is from a study of lymphopenia after photon versus proton radiotherapy. TCRdb's copy holds only in-frame clones and misses some; the assay was immunoSEQ multiplex PCR. The repertoire consists of about 45,000 clones, with 85% occurring once and the leading ten covering around 2.2%. CDR1 and CDR2 from the germline V gene are GTSNPN and SVGIG (reference sequence). The CDR3 totals 14 residues. Trimming stripped 0 bases from V and 2 bases from J, with 11 bases between. Material: peripheral blood, obtained from a patient treated with photon-based radiotherapy. This sequence was found in a man in his forties or fifties with gastric cancer. The V call is TRBV30, the J call TRBJ2-7; no clear D. For the CDR3, the DNA is TGTGCCTGGAGTGTATGGGTTGATCCCTACGAGCAGTACTTC. Protein: CAWSVWVDPYEQYF.